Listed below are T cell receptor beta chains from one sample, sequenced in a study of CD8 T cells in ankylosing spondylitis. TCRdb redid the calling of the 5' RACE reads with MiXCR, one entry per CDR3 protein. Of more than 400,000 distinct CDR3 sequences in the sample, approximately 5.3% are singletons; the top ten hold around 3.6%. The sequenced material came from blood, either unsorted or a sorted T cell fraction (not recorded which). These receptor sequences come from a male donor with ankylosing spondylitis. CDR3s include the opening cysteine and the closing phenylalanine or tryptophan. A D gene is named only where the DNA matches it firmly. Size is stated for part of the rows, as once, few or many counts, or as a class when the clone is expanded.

CDR3: CASSLRGQGNTEAFF
DNA: TGCGCCAGCAGCTTGCGGGGACAGGGTAACACTGAAGCTTTCTTT
J: TRBJ1-1
V: TRBV5-1
size: many
D: TRBD1

CDR3: CASLKRGGRFNTGELFF
DNA: TGTGCCAGCCTTAAGCGGGGGGGCAGGTTCAACACCGGGGAGCTGTTTTTT
J: TRBJ2-2
V: TRBV6-1
size: few
D: TRBD2

CDR3: CASSVRDRVGSPLHF
DNA: TGTGCCAGCAGCGTCCGGGACAGGGTTGGTTCACCCCTCCACTTT
J: TRBJ1-6
V: TRBV9
size: many
D: TRBD1

CDR3: CASSPMIAADTQYF
DNA: TGTGCCAGCAGTCCGATGATAGCGGCAGATACGCAGTATTTT
J: TRBJ2-3
V: TRBV27
size: many
D: NA

CDR3: CASSFEGGQETQYF
DNA: TGTGCCAGCAGTTTTGAGGGGGGCCAAGAGACCCAGTACTTC
J: TRBJ2-5
V: TRBV6-5
size: many
D: NA

CDR3: CASSGRFGDTEAFF
DNA: TGTGCCAGCAGTGGACGATTCGGGGACACTGAAGCTTTCTTT
J: TRBJ1-1
V: TRBV2
size: NA
D: NA

CDR3: CASSFKGVGDQPQHF
DNA: TGTGCCAGCAGCTTTAAGGGGGTCGGGGATCAGCCCCAGCATTTT
J: TRBJ1-5
V: TRBV7-2
size: few
D: NA

CDR3: CASSVLTGTRDTQYF
DNA: TGCGCCAGCAGCGTATTGACAGGGACCAGGGATACGCAGTATTTT
J: TRBJ2-3
V: TRBV5-1
size: many
D: TRBD1

CDR3: CASRTSASSYNEQFF
DNA: TGTGCCAGCAGGACTAGTGCCAGCTCCTACAATGAGCAGTTCTTC
J: TRBJ2-1
V: TRBV4-2
size: many
D: NA

CDR3: CASSLGGDRKNTEAFF
DNA: TGCGCCAGCAGCTTGGGGGGAGACAGAAAGAACACTGAAGCTTTCTTT
J: TRBJ1-1
V: TRBV5-1
size: many
D: NA

CDR3: CASSQALTGGETQYF
DNA: TGCGCCAGCAGCCAAGCCCTCACAGGGGGAGAGACCCAGTACTTC
J: TRBJ2-5
V: TRBV4-3
size: NA
D: TRBD1

CDR3: CATKEGPAGYEQYF
DNA: TGTGCCACGAAGGAGGGCCCCGCCGGCTACGAGCAGTACTTC
J: TRBJ2-7
V: TRBV15
size: NA
D: NA

CDR3: CASTSAQYEQFF
DNA: TGTGCCAGCACAAGCGCTCAGTATGAGCAGTTCTTC
J: TRBJ2-1
V: TRBV6-2/TRBV6-3
size: few
D: NA

CDR3: CASSLAVLATGELFF
DNA: TGCGCCAGCAGCTTGGCGGTCTTAGCCACCGGGGAGCTGTTTTTT
J: TRBJ2-2
V: TRBV5-1
size: many
D: NA

CDR3: CASSSLRQAEAFF
DNA: TGTGCCAGCAGTTCCTTAAGACAGGCTGAAGCTTTCTTT
J: TRBJ1-1
V: TRBV12-3/TRBV12-4
size: many
D: NA

CDR3: CSVAGSNTEAFF
DNA: TGCAGCGTCGCGGGAAGTAACACTGAAGCTTTCTTT
J: TRBJ1-1
V: TRBV29-1
size: many
D: NA

CDR3: CASSLGRGPGSPLHF
DNA: TGCGCCAGCAGCTTGGGACGGGGCCCCGGTTCACCCCTCCACTTT
J: TRBJ1-6
V: TRBV5-1
size: many
D: NA

CDR3: CASSLPFDRGRLSYGYTF
DNA: TGTGCCAGCAGCTTACCATTTGACAGGGGGCGCCTTAGTTATGGCTACACCTTC
J: TRBJ1-2
V: TRBV11-2
size: NA
D: TRBD1

CDR3: CASSRLQGREQYF
DNA: TGCGCCAGCAGCAGATTACAGGGACGCGAGCAGTACTTC
J: TRBJ2-7
V: TRBV5-1
size: many
D: NA

CDR3: CASSLVGASYNEQFF
DNA: TGTGCCAGCAGCTTAGTGGGGGCCTCCTACAATGAGCAGTTCTTC
J: TRBJ2-1
V: TRBV7-8
size: many
D: NA

CDR3: CASSFGRSYEQYF
DNA: TGTGCCAGCAGCTTTGGGAGATCCTACGAGCAGTACTTC
J: TRBJ2-7
V: TRBV27
size: many
D: NA

CDR3: CAISDNVRSTEAFF
DNA: TGTGCCATCAGTGATAATGTGCGAAGCACTGAAGCTTTCTTT
J: TRBJ1-1
V: TRBV10-3
size: few
D: NA

CDR3: CSAGTDTYNEQFF
DNA: TGCAGCGCCGGGACCGATACCTACAATGAGCAGTTCTTC
J: TRBJ2-1
V: TRBV29-1
size: many
D: NA

CDR3: CASSWQVYTGELFF
DNA: TGTGCCAGCAGTTGGCAGGTTTACACCGGGGAGCTGTTTTTT
J: TRBJ2-2
V: TRBV6-2/TRBV6-3
size: once
D: NA

CDR3: CCASGPDRGLQETQYF
DNA: TGCTGTGCTAGTGGCCCGGACAGGGGCCTCCAAGAGACCCAGTACTTC
J: TRBJ2-5
V: TRBV20-1
size: NA
D: TRBD1

CDR3: CASSGTVYSNQPQHF
DNA: TGTGCCAGCAGCGGGACGGTGTATAGCAATCAGCCCCAGCATTTT
J: TRBJ1-5
V: TRBV7-2
size: many
D: NA

CDR3: CASKTTQTYEQYF
DNA: TGTGCCAGCAAAACGACCCAGACCTACGAGCAGTACTTC
J: TRBJ2-7
V: TRBV6-1
size: NA
D: NA

CDR3: CASSLAGQRFYTDTQYF
DNA: TGCGCCAGCAGCTTGGCGGGACAGCGTTTCTACACAGATACGCAGTATTTT
J: TRBJ2-3
V: TRBV5-1
size: many
D: TRBD1

CDR3: CASSPSVQLDTQYF
DNA: TGCGCCAGCAGCCCAAGCGTACAACTGGATACGCAGTATTTT
J: TRBJ2-3
V: TRBV4-3
size: many
D: NA

CDR3: CASSLLRGSAGELFF
DNA: TGTGCCAGCAGCTTATTGCGGGGGAGCGCCGGGGAGCTGTTTTTT
J: TRBJ2-2
V: TRBV7-9
size: few
D: TRBD2

CDR3: CASTPYRAGNSYEQYF
DNA: TGTGCCAGCACTCCCTATAGAGCGGGAAACTCCTACGAGCAGTACTTC
J: TRBJ2-7
V: TRBV7-2
size: NA
D: TRBD2

CDR3: CASSFGVNYGYTF
DNA: TGTGCCAGCAGCTTTGGTGTTAACTATGGCTACACCTTC
J: TRBJ1-2
V: TRBV7-2
size: NA
D: NA